The 27 T cell receptor beta chains below were found in one sample sequenced in a study of T cell responses to AZD1222 COVID-19 vaccine. Repertoires were generated with immunoSEQ multiplex PCR, while TCRdb's copy carries only in-frame clones and drops some. The table includes approximately 150,000 clones, roughly 92% detected once. The sample consisted of peripheral blood, taken 28 days after the second AZD1222 dose. The receptor source for this set is an adult who received the AZD1222 COVID-19 vaccine.

The gene calls are TRBV29-1 and TRBJ1-4; TRBD1 agrees at 7 bases. The CDR3 totals 13 residues. V was clipped by 6 bases and J by 4 bases; unmatched bases: 5. Germline CDR1 SQVTM, CDR2 ANQGSEA. CDR3 sequence reads: CSVVGQSNEKLFF. CDR3 sequence (DNA): TGCAGCGTGGTGGGACAGAGTAATGAAAAACTGTTTTTT.

The chain joins TRBV5-1 to TRBJ2-7, with 7 nucleotides matching TRBD1. Germline V lookup: CDR1 SGHRS, CDR2 YFSETQ. The length of the CDR3 is 15 residues. Losses at the gene ends were 4 bases for V and 6 bases for J; bases not matched to a gene: 13. The CDR3 reads CASSPDRAVTSEQYF. DNA for the CDR3: TGCGCCAGCAGCCCCGACAGGGCCGTTACGAGCGAGCAGTACTTC.

This clone came up once. The chain carries TRBV10-3 and TRBJ2-6; TRBD1 matches 11 bases. Unmatched junction bases numbered 1, after V lost 0 bases and J lost 0 bases. CDR1 and CDR2 from the germline V gene are ENHRY and SYGVKD. The CDR3 has 18 amino acids. DNA for the CDR3: TGTGCCATCAGTGAGTCCGGGACAGGGGGCTCTGGGGCCAACGTCCTGACTTTC. Protein sequence: CAISESGTGGSGANVLTF.

The CDR3 region is CASSLGSGALSYGYTF. Written as DNA, the CDR3 is TGTGCCAGCAGCTTAGGTTCAGGGGCGTTAAGCTATGGCTACACCTTC. The chain employs TRBV13 and TRBJ1-2; possible D gene TRBD1, 6 bases. Germline V gene data show CDR1 as PRHDT and CDR2 as FYEKMQ (reference sequence). The germline V and J ends were trimmed by 0 bases and 4 bases, with 15 bases remaining between them. This CDR3 spans 16 amino acids. Drawing the rest from reference TRBV13 and TRBJ1-2, the complete variable domain is AAGVIQSPRHLIKEKRETATLKCYPIPRHDTVYWYQQGPGQDPQFLISFYEKMQSDKGSIPDRFSAQQFSDYHSELNMSSLELGDSALYFCASSLGSGALSYGYTFGSGTRLTVV.

This CDR3 is CASSLPTQARQHF. The CDR3 DNA is TGTGCCAGTAGTCTCCCGACCCAGGCCCGACAGCATTTT. The V call is TRBV19, the J call TRBJ1-5, with D uncertain. Trimming shortened V by 5 bases and J by 13 bases, and 18 bases separated the two germline ends. CDR1 and CDR2 from the germline V gene are LNHDA and SQIVND (reference sequence). The length of the CDR3 is 13 residues.

The chain carries TRBV5-1 and TRBJ2-2; D is possibly TRBD2 (6 bases). CDR3 length: 18 residues. The V gene lost 0 bases and the J gene lost 7 bases, with 22 bases spanning the gap. Looked up from germline, CDR1 is SGHRS and CDR2 is YFSETQ. The CDR3 DNA follows: TGCGCCAGCAGCTTGGGGTTTGGAGACAAGGGAGGCGGCGGGGAGCTGTTTTTT. Translating gives CASSLGFGDKGGGGELFF.

V usage is TRBV9 and J usage is TRBJ2-6; unclear D gene. V lost 3 bases, J lost 0 bases, and 22 bases lay in between. In germline, CDR1 is SGDLS, CDR2 YYNGEE. The CDR3 covers 20 residues. This CDR3 reads CASSGRKEGVSLSGANVLTF. DNA of the CDR3: TGTGCCAGCAGCGGACGGAAGGAAGGTGTCTCTCTCTCTGGGGCCAACGTCCTGACTTTC. Drawing the rest from reference TRBV9 and TRBJ2-6, the complete variable domain is DSGVTQTPKHLITATGQRVTLRCSPRSGDLSVYWYQQSLDQGLQFLIQYYNGEERAKGNILERFSAQQFPDLHSELNLSSLELGDSALYFCASSGRKEGVSLSGANVLTFGAGSRLTVL.

The chain joins TRBV6-2 or TRBV6-3 to TRBJ1-6; 7 bases match TRBD1. The V segment lost 2 bases and the J segment 7 bases; nucleotides outside the gene matches: 8. Germline V lookup: CDR1 MNHEY, CDR2 SVGEGT. The CDR3 sequence is 16 residues long. The CDR3 bases are TGTGCCAGCAGTTACCCCCAGCGCAGGGGGAATTCACCCCTCCACTTT. Its translation is CASSYPQRRGNSPLHF.

This chain connects TRBV14 to TRBJ2-4, with TRBD2 as a possible D gene (5 bases). This CDR3 has 14 amino acids. Trimming shortened V by 0 bases and J by 9 bases, and 12 bases separated the two germline ends. Germline CDR1 SGHDN, CDR2 FVKESK. CDR3 sequence reads: CASSQEVEGGIQYF. Here the CDR3 DNA reads TGTGCCAGCAGCCAAGAAGTCGAGGGTGGCATTCAGTACTTC. The complete variable domain, with remaining parts taken from reference TRBV14 and TRBJ2-4, reads EAGVTQFPSHSVIEKGQTVTLRCDPISGHDNLYWYRRVMGKEIKFLLHFVKESKQDESGMPNNRFLAERTGGTYSTLKVQPAELEDSGVYFCASSQEVEGGIQYFGAGTRLSVL.

The genes are TRBV19 and TRBJ2-3; the D is unclear. V was pared by 6 bases and J by 2 bases, with 9 bases between. This CDR3 region has 13 residues. CDR1 LNHDA and CDR2 SQIVND come from the germline V gene (reference sequence). CDR3: CASSMTSTDTQYF. The CDR3 DNA sequence: TGTGCCAGTAGCATGACCTCCACAGATACGCAGTATTTT.

This clone was observed once. The V call is TRBV9, the J call TRBJ2-3; D might be TRBD1 (6 bases). Deletions cut 1 base from V and 7 bases from J, with 16 bases between. Germline V CDR1 and CDR2: SGDLS, YYNGEE. There are 15 residues in the CDR3. The CDR3 loop reads CASSVLDQGSNTQYF. DNA for the CDR3: TGTGCCAGCAGCGTATTAGACCAGGGGTCCAATACGCAGTATTTT.

The chain joins TRBV24-1 to TRBJ2-2, with D possibly being TRBD1 or TRBD2 (5 bases each). This CDR3 spans 13 amino acids. Trimming removed 9 bases at V and 2 bases at J, with 9 bases between. The V gene's germline CDR1 is KGHDR and CDR2 SFDVKD. The CDR3: CATEGSNTGELFF. The CDR3 region has the DNA TGTGCCACCGAGGGGTCCAACACCGGGGAGCTGTTTTTT.

This clone was seen just once. The chain joins TRBV6-2 or TRBV6-3 to TRBJ2-7; D is perhaps TRBD1 (6 bases). Germline V gene lookup returns CDR1 MNHEY and CDR2 SVGEGT. The CDR3 has 13 residues. The V end was cut by 5 bases, the J end by 1 base, with 9 bases between. CDR3 sequence (DNA): TGTGCCAGCAGTCGGACAGTGTCCTACGAGCAGTACTTC. It is translated as CASSRTVSYEQYF.

Written as DNA, the CDR3 is TGTGCCACTAGCCCGGGACAGAACTATGGCTACACCTTC. Residues: CATSPGQNYGYTF. V is TRBV6-2 or TRBV6-3 and J is TRBJ1-2; 7 bases line up with TRBD1. The CDR3 covers 13 residues. The V gene end was trimmed by 10 bases and the J gene end by 2 bases; junction bases not matched to a gene: 7. CDR1 and CDR2 from the germline V gene are MNHEY and SVGEGT.

V and J are TRBV6-2 or TRBV6-3 and TRBJ1-5; D call uncertain. Trimming cost V 6 bases and J 5 bases, with 26 bases left between them. Looked up from germline, CDR1 is MNHEY and CDR2 is SVGEGT. The CDR3 has 18 residues. CDR3 loop: CASSLLDPWGTFDQPQHF. The CDR3 nucleotides are TGTGCCAGCAGCTTATTGGACCCGTGGGGAACCTTCGATCAGCCCCAGCATTTT.

The gene calls are TRBV4-2 and TRBJ1-2; 8 positions match TRBD1. The CDR3 loop spans 14 amino acids. Germline V gene sequence: CDR1 LGHNA, CDR2 YNFKEQ. The V segment lost 4 bases and the J segment 1 base; nucleotides outside the gene matches: 2. CDR3 DNA: TGTGCCAGCAGCCTCGGACAGGGTAACTATGGCTACACCTTC. Amino acids: CASSLGQGNYGYTF.

A single count supports this clone. The rearrangement joins TRBV12-3 or TRBV12-4 to TRBJ1-1; D uncertain. The V gene lost 8 bases and the J gene lost 0 bases, with 7 bases spanning the gap. The CDR3 consists of 12 residues. This CDR3 reads CASLTLNTEAFF. The CDR3 DNA sequence: TGTGCCAGCCTTACCTTGAACACTGAAGCTTTCTTT.

The rearrangement links TRBV11-3 to TRBJ2-2; no definite D call. Germline V gives CDR1 SGHNT, CDR2 YENEEA. CDR3 length equals 14 residues. The ends were cut back, 5 bases at V and 3 bases at J, with 10 bases in the middle. The CDR3 coding sequence is TGTGCCAGCAGCCTAACACCCTACACCGGGGAGCTGTTTTTT. This sequence encodes CASSLTPYTGELFF.

The chain uses TRBV12-3 or TRBV12-4 and TRBJ1-2, with D possibly matching TRBD1 (5 bases). Trimming took 4 bases from V and 8 from J, leaving 11 bases between them. This CDR3 has 12 residues. In nucleotides, the CDR3 is TGTGCCAGCAGTTCCAGGGCGGCCGGCTACACCTTC. Amino acids: CASSSRAAGYTF.

The chain uses TRBV28 and TRBJ2-1; tentative D call: TRBD2 (6 bases). This CDR3 contains 15 residues. Trimming shortened V by 2 bases and J by 12 bases, and 20 bases separated the two germline ends. Germline CDR1 MDHEN, CDR2 SYDVKM. CDR3 coding DNA: TGTGCCAGCAGTTTAATACTAGCAAGTCATCGGCGGCAGTTCTTC. Protein: CASSLILASHRRQFF.

J is TRBJ2-7 and V is TRBV28; TRBD1 matches 7 bases. CDR1 is MDHEN and CDR2 is SYDVKM in the germline V gene. Trimming at V came to 5 bases and at J to 5 bases, leaving 12 bases not matched to a gene. CDR3 size: 15 residues. The chain's CDR3 is CASSPPPGGRNEQYF. CDR3 in DNA: TGTGCCAGCAGTCCGCCCCCAGGGGGTAGGAACGAGCAGTACTTC.

This chain joins TRBV5-4 and TRBJ1-1, with 7 nucleotides matching TRBD1. V was pared by 4 bases and J by 4 bases, with 10 bases of the junction left unmatched. Looked up from germline, CDR1 is SGHNT and CDR2 is YYREEE (reference sequence). CDR3 length: 15 amino acids. The CDR3 DNA reads TGTGCCAGCAGCCCCGGAGGCAGGGGGTCCACTGAAGCTTTCTTT. It encodes CASSPGGRGSTEAFF.

The genes are TRBV3-1 (or the pseudogene TRBV3-2) and TRBJ2-7, with 13 bases aligning to TRBD2. CDR1 LGHDT and CDR2 YNNKEL come from the germline V gene (reference sequence). This CDR3 is 19 amino acids long. Trimming at V came to 3 bases and at J to 7 bases, leaving 18 bases not matched to a gene. This chain's CDR3 is CASSHAPRTSGSPHKEQYF. CDR3 nucleotide sequence: TGTGCCAGCAGCCATGCCCCCCGGACTAGCGGGAGTCCCCACAAGGAGCAGTACTTC.

This clone was observed once. The genes are TRBV18 and TRBJ2-3, with 9 bases lining up with TRBD1. The CDR3 covers 16 residues. Germline V gene lookup returns CDR1 KGHSH and CDR2 LQKENI. V shed 3 bases, J shed 2 bases, and the junction held 6 bases outside the gene matches. The chain's CDR3 is CASSPGQGYDTDTQYF. CDR3 in DNA: TGTGCCAGCTCACCGGGACAGGGCTACGACACAGATACGCAGTATTTT.

The gene calls are TRBV6-1 and TRBJ1-2; D unclear. V was pared by 2 bases and J by 8 bases, with 9 bases between. Germline-derived CDR1 and CDR2 are MNHNS and SASEGT. This CDR3 contains 12 residues. The CDR3 nucleotides read TGTGCCAGCAGTGAATGGAGGGAGGGCTACACCTTC. It yields the protein CASSEWREGYTF.

The genes are TRBV7-2 and TRBJ1-3, with TRBD1 identical over 10 bases. In germline, CDR1 is SGHTA, CDR2 FQGNSA. The CDR3 loop spans 14 amino acids. With V trimmed by 5 bases and J by 11 bases, 9 bases remained unmatched. CDR3 sequence reads: CASSLDRGRGSIYF. CDR3 bases: TGTGCCAGCAGCCTCGACAGGGGGCGTGGGTCCATATATTTT.

The V and J genes are TRBV12-3 or TRBV12-4 and TRBJ2-1; no clear D gene. The CDR3 length is 11 residues. V gave up 5 bases and J gave up 5 bases, with 4 bases separating them. CDR3 nucleotide sequence: TGTGCCAGCAGTCTTAACAATGAGCAGTTCTTC. It encodes CASSLNNEQFF.